This paragraph reports one T cell receptor beta chain. Its antigen is as yet unknown. This specimen belongs to a study of blood T cells in healthy people across ages. Study findings and constraints: Without sorted subsets, naive and antigen-experienced compartments could not be conclusively compared.

The ends were cut back, 0 bases at V and 2 bases at J, with 16 bases in the middle. Germline lookup yields CDR1 SGHRS and CDR2 YFSETQ. The CDR3 length is 17 residues. Each donor was a healthy Caucasian individual from Russia, aged roughly 6 to 95. PCR was performed a second time for about 6 to 12 cycles using a sample-barcoded 5' primer and a J-beta primer mix. Each CDR3 protein gets one entry after TCRdb re-called the 5' RACE reads with MiXCR. The sample yields hundreds of thousands of distinct CDR3 sequences, more than 50% seen once. The TCR comes from a man in his forties in good health. The specimen sequenced was blood. The chain combines TRBV5-1 with TRBJ2-3; D perhaps matches TRBD2 (6 bases). DNA of the CDR3: TGCGCCAGCAGCTTGGATGGGGACTCATCAACCACAGATACGCAGTATTTT. Protein: CASSLDGDSSTTDTQYF.